This TCR beta chain was sequenced during a study of cytomegalovirus exposure and HLA in healthy donors. Turning to the study itself: Both the approximately 120 validation repertoires and the roughly 640 first-cohort repertoires used the same platform, as reported by a later analysis. Study observations and caveats: Reports indicated that the classifier achieved high specificity and sensitivity in diagnosing cytomegalovirus status.

Profiling relied on immunoSEQ multiplex PCR, and the TCRdb table lists in-frame clones only, not all of them. Of over 60,000 clones listed, roughly 96% are singletons. The CDR3 sequence is 15 residues long. V shed 6 bases and J 1 base; nucleotides not matched to a gene: 7. Germline values: CDR1 MNHEY, CDR2 SVGAGI. The validation cohort, a group of over a hundred subjects, included the donors and was separate from the roughly 600-subject first cohort. About this clone itself: Its target is unknown.

Sequenced: PBMCs. The chain joins TRBV6-5 to TRBJ1-1, with 8 nucleotides matching TRBD1. This receptor was identified in a man younger than 35 in good health and CMV-seronegative. CDR3 sequence reads: CASSRGDRTNTEAFF. The CDR3 DNA follows: TGTGCCAGCAGCCGCGGGGACAGGACGAACACTGAAGCTTTCTTT.